This T cell receptor beta chain was observed in a study of lymphopenia after photon versus proton radiotherapy. Unmatched junction bases numbered 9, after V lost 4 bases and J lost 9 bases. The germline gives CDR1 SGHDT, CDR2 YYEEEE. CDR3 length: 13 amino acids. This clone was seen more than once but under ten times. Libraries were prepared by immunoSEQ multiplex PCR; TCRdb keeps only in-frame clonotypes and omits some of them. This repertoire shows around 63,000 clones, approximately 83% found once; its top ten account for approximately 2.2%. The origin of this receptor is a man aged 35 to 55 with gastric cancer. The material was peripheral blood, obtained from a patient treated with photon-based radiotherapy. The chain joins TRBV5-6 to TRBJ2-7, with 8 bases lining up with TRBD1. Here the CDR3 reads CASSQDDRGSQYF. The CDR3 DNA sequence: TGTGCCAGCAGCCAAGACGACAGGGGTTCGCAGTACTTC.